Below, 29 T cell receptor beta chains from the same sample are listed, as sequenced in a study of blood T cells in healthy people across ages. With a J-beta primer mix and a sample-barcoded 5' primer, a second PCR ran about 7 to 12 cycles. Each CDR3 protein is one row after TCRdb ran MiXCR on the 5' RACE reads. The table records about 640,000 distinct CDR3 sequences, roughly 50% of them present only once. Sequencing used blood. These receptors were taken from a man aged 55 to 70 in good health.

Comments on this clonotype: One junction end disagrees with the germline gene, perhaps due to a read error. The genes are TRBV12-3 or TRBV12-4 and TRBJ2-4; D is unclear. The CDR3 runs to 12 residues. The CDR3 sequence: CASSPPRNIRYF. CDR3 nucleotides: TGTGCCAGCAGTCCGCCCCGTAACATTCGGTACTTC.

The chain has TRBV13 and TRBJ2-1; D gene uncertain. V lost 1 base, J lost 0 bases, and 7 bases lay in between. Germline assignment: CDR1 PRHDT and CDR2 FYEKMQ (reference sequence). The CDR3 sequence is 15 residues long. The CDR3 bases are TGTGCCAGCAGCTTAGACATGGACTCCTACAATGAGCAGTTCTTC. Residues: CASSLDMDSYNEQFF.

This chain links TRBV4-2 with TRBJ2-3; 13 bases line up with TRBD2. The germline gives CDR1 LGHNA, CDR2 YNFKEQ. The CDR3 runs 15 residues. Trimming at V came to 5 bases and at J to 6 bases, leaving 5 bases not matched to a gene. Here the CDR3 reads CASSGQGLAGDTQYF. The CDR3 nucleotides are TGTGCCAGCAGCGGCCAGGGACTAGCGGGGGATACGCAGTATTTT.

The genes are TRBV19 and TRBJ2-7; D unresolved. This CDR3 comprises 13 residues. Germline V gene data show CDR1 as LNHDA and CDR2 as SQIVND (reference sequence). V was trimmed by 7 bases and J by 4 bases, leaving 14 bases between them. The CDR3 reads CASNSGVNYEQYF. The CDR3, as DNA: TGTGCCAGTAATAGTGGTGTGAATTACGAGCAGTACTTC.

The chain uses TRBV7-2 and TRBJ2-3, with D perhaps TRBD1 or TRBD2 (6 bases each). The germline V gene encodes CDR1 SGHTA and CDR2 FQGNSA. V was trimmed by 3 bases and J by 4 bases, leaving 14 bases between them. The CDR3 totals 15 residues. CDR3 sequence reads: CASSFLGGSPDTQYF. Written as DNA, the CDR3 is TGTGCCAGCAGCTTCTTAGGGGGGTCCCCAGATACGCAGTATTTT.

This chain uses TRBV20-1 with TRBJ2-1, with D perhaps matching TRBD2 (6 bases). Germline V gives CDR1 DFQATT, CDR2 SNEGSKA (reference sequence). With 0 bases removed from V and 3 bases from J, the gap between germline ends came to 12 bases. This CDR3 has 15 residues. CDR3 DNA: TGCAGTGCTAGAGATTCGCGGGGAGTCTACAATGAGCAGTTCTTC. Translating gives CSARDSRGVYNEQFF.

The V call is TRBV18, the J call TRBJ1-2; possibly TRBD1 for D (5 bases). V lost 2 bases and J lost 4, with 8 bases in between. The germline gives CDR1 KGHSH, CDR2 LQKENI. The length of the CDR3 is 13 residues. The CDR3 here is CASSPGHPYGYTF. CDR3 sequence (DNA): TGTGCCAGCTCACCAGGACACCCCTATGGCTACACCTTC.

The chain is built from TRBV20-1 and TRBJ1-1; D possibly corresponds to TRBD1 (5 bases). In germline, CDR1 is DFQATT, CDR2 SNEGSKA (reference sequence). This CDR3 region has 12 residues. V was clipped by 7 bases and J by 1 base, with 10 bases between them. CDR3 region: CSVLGQNTEAFF. CDR3 DNA sequence: TGCAGTGTCCTCGGACAGAACACTGAAGCTTTCTTT.

The rearrangement joins TRBV29-1 to TRBJ2-3; 10 bases are shared with TRBD1. CDR3 length equals 14 residues. From germline, CDR1 is SQVTM and CDR2 ANQGSEA. Trimming took 7 bases from V and 5 from J; bases not matched to a gene: 9. This chain's CDR3 is CSAGGGQGIDTQYF. The CDR3 nucleotides are TGCAGCGCTGGCGGGGGACAGGGGATAGATACGCAGTATTTT.

V is TRBV7-9 and J is TRBJ2-1, with 7 positions matching TRBD2. Germline CDR1 and CDR2: SEHNR and FQNEAQ (reference sequence). The V gene end was trimmed by 1 base and the J gene end by 6 bases; junction bases not matched to a gene: 9. The CDR3 has 16 residues. The CDR3 spells CASSLGAGAVANEQFF. In DNA, the CDR3 is TGTGCCAGCAGCTTAGGGGCGGGAGCGGTGGCCAATGAGCAGTTCTTC.

The chain is built from TRBV28 and TRBJ2-3; D ambiguous. CDR1 is MDHEN, CDR2 SYDVKM, per germline. Trimming left V 3 bases short and J 2 bases short, with 9 bases between. This CDR3 contains 14 residues. The CDR3 coding sequence is TGTGCCAGCAGTTTCCCCCCATTCACAGATACGCAGTATTTT. Its protein is CASSFPPFTDTQYF.

This sequence joins TRBV5-4 and TRBJ2-1; possible D gene TRBD1, 6 bases. Between the trimmed V and J ends, which lost 2 bases and 0 bases, there was a span of 12 bases. The CDR3 is 16 residues long. In germline, CDR1 is SGHNT, CDR2 YYREEE (reference sequence). CDR3: CASSFPGASSYNEQFF. In DNA, the CDR3 is TGTGCCAGCAGCTTCCCAGGGGCCAGCTCCTACAATGAGCAGTTCTTC.

This rearrangement joins TRBV10-3 to TRBJ1-5; TRBD1 might be the D (6 bases). The CDR3 consists of 15 residues. Trimming removed 6 bases from V and 4 bases from J, with 16 bases in between. Germline V gene lookup returns CDR1 ENHRY and CDR2 SYGVKD. The CDR3 nucleotides are TGTGCCATCAGCCGGACCGGGACACCGAATCAGCCCCAGCATTTT. This codes for CAISRTGTPNQPQHF.

The V call is TRBV20-1, the J call TRBJ2-5, with 11 bases identical to TRBD2. This CDR3 contains 17 residues. Looked up from germline, CDR1 is DFQATT and CDR2 is SNEGSKA (reference sequence). V shed 1 base and J 4 bases; nucleotides not matched to a gene: 11. The CDR3 sequence is CSARAGPGLAARETQYF. The CDR3 DNA is TGCAGTGCTAGAGCTGGCCCGGGACTAGCGGCACGAGAGACCCAGTACTTC.

V gene TRBV9 combines with J gene TRBJ2-1; 8 bases line up with TRBD2. V shed 4 bases, J shed 7 bases, and the junction held 10 bases outside the gene matches. Germline V gene lookup returns CDR1 SGDLS and CDR2 YYNGEE. The CDR3 runs 15 residues. This chain's CDR3 is CASSLSGATENEQFF. The CDR3 bases are TGTGCCAGCAGCCTTAGCGGGGCCACGGAAAATGAGCAGTTCTTC.

This clonotype was observed a few times. This chain joins TRBV4-2 and TRBJ2-4; 9 positions match TRBD2. With V trimmed by 0 bases and J by 7 bases, 7 bases remained unmatched. Per the germline V gene, CDR1 is LGHNA and CDR2 is YNFKEQ. The CDR3 is made up of 16 amino acids. The CDR3 bases are TGTGCCAGCAGCCAAGAGTCTGGCGGGGGGGCGAACATTCAGTACTTC. Residues: CASSQESGGGANIQYF.

The chain combines TRBV20-1 with TRBJ2-3; D assignment may be TRBD1 or TRBD2 (5 bases each). Trimming cost V 0 bases and J 6 bases, with 10 bases left between them. The CDR3 is made up of 13 amino acids. Germline CDR1 DFQATT, CDR2 SNEGSKA (reference sequence). DNA for the CDR3: TGCAGTGCTAGAGAACCGGGGCCCGATACGCAGTATTTT. Amino acids: CSAREPGPDTQYF.

This clonotype has a handful of counts. The chain recombines TRBV20-1 with TRBJ1-2; no definite D call. The germline V gene has CDR1 DFQATT and CDR2 SNEGSKA (reference sequence). V lost 6 bases, J lost 7 bases, and 12 bases lay in between. The CDR3 runs to 11 residues. The CDR3 coding sequence is TGCAGTGCCAACGCACAGTTTGGCTACACCTTC. Its protein is CSANAQFGYTF.

The gene calls are TRBV5-1 and TRBJ2-3; unclear D gene. Trimming stripped 0 bases from V and 2 bases from J, with 13 bases between. The CDR3 runs 16 residues. Germline CDR1 is SGHRS and CDR2 is YFSETQ. CDR3 sequence: CASSLGGHPITDTQYF. The CDR3 bases are TGCGCCAGCAGCTTGGGTGGTCACCCAATCACAGATACGCAGTATTTT.

This clonotype has a handful of counts. This chain uses TRBV20-1 with TRBJ2-3, with D perhaps TRBD2 (5 bases). Germline V gives CDR1 DFQATT, CDR2 SNEGSKA (reference sequence). The V gene lost 5 bases and the J gene lost 6 bases, with 15 bases spanning the gap. The CDR3 extends over 13 amino acids. The chain's CDR3 is CSALHLTGDTQYF. For the CDR3, the DNA is TGCAGTGCTCTCCATCTCACGGGGGATACGCAGTATTTT.

Concerning this clonotype: Relative to the germline gene, one junction end is altered; a read error may explain this. This chain joins TRBV3-1 and TRBJ2-1; 9 positions agree with TRBD2. The germline CDR1 and CDR2 sequences are LGHDT and YNNKEL (reference sequence). This CDR3 has 16 residues. The CDR3 loop is CTSSQDGVAGVNEQFF. The CDR3 region has the DNA TGTACCAGCAGCCAAGACGGTGTAGCGGGGGTCAATGAGCAGTTCTTC.

This chain joins TRBV12-3 or TRBV12-4 and TRBJ2-3, with 10 bases identical to TRBD1. The CDR3 loop spans 17 amino acids. The junction had 9 bases not matched to a gene; V was cut back by 3 bases and J by 3 bases. The DNA for the CDR3 is TGTGCCAGCAGTTTCCCCGGGACAGGGGCTCGAACAGATACGCAGTATTTT. Amino acids: CASSFPGTGARTDTQYF.

The chain couples TRBV29-1 to TRBJ1-2; 9 positions match TRBD1. CDR1 and CDR2 from the germline V gene are SQVTM and ANQGSEA. The length of the CDR3 is 13 residues. Trimming at V came to 5 bases and at J to 6 bases, leaving 7 bases not matched to a gene. The CDR3 sequence: CSVTWTGADGYTF. Here the CDR3 DNA reads TGCAGCGTTACATGGACAGGGGCGGATGGCTACACCTTC. Filled out from reference TRBV29-1 and TRBJ1-2, the complete variable domain reads SAVISQKPSRDICQRGTSLTIQCQVDSQVTMMFWYRQQPGQSLTLIATANQGSEATYESGFVIDKFPISRPNLTFSTLTVSNMSPEDSSIYLCSVTWTGADGYTFGSGTRLTVV.

This clonotype appeared once. The rearrangement uses TRBV6-2 or TRBV6-3 and TRBJ2-7; TRBD1 might be the D (6 bases). Germline V gene sequence: CDR1 MNHEY, CDR2 SVGEGT. V lost 5 bases to trimming and J lost 0 bases, with 17 bases between them. This CDR3 contains 16 residues. The CDR3 DNA is TGTGCCAGCAGTCCCGGACAGAAGATGAGCTCCTACGAGCAGTACTTC. Amino acids: CASSPGQKMSSYEQYF.

This clonotype was seen repeatedly, ten times or more. V gene TRBV3-1 combines with J gene TRBJ2-7, with a weak D call TRBD2 (6 bases). The germline gives CDR1 LGHDT, CDR2 YNNKEL (reference sequence). This CDR3 region has 14 residues. V lost 4 bases and J lost 0, with 10 bases in between. DNA for the CDR3: TGTGCCAGCAGCCCGGGGGACTTCTCCTACGAGCAGTACTTC. This translates into CASSPGDFSYEQYF.

J is TRBJ2-3 and V is TRBV6-6, with 10 nucleotides matching TRBD2. This CDR3 has 16 amino acids. The V segment lost 8 bases and the J segment 1 base; nucleotides outside the gene matches: 9. The germline V gene has CDR1 MNHNY and CDR2 SVGAGI (reference sequence). CDR3 region: CASELGLARGTDTQYF. CDR3 bases: TGTGCCAGCGAATTGGGACTAGCGAGGGGCACAGATACGCAGTATTTT.

J is TRBJ2-7 and V is TRBV4-1; 10 positions match TRBD1. CDR1 is MGHRA and CDR2 is YSYEKL in the germline V gene. The CDR3 spans 15 residues. V was clipped by 3 bases and J by 3 bases; unmatched bases: 5. The CDR3 loop reads CASSHGTGDLYEQYF. CDR3 nucleotide sequence: TGCGCCAGCAGCCACGGGACAGGGGACCTCTACGAGCAGTACTTC.

The chain employs TRBV5-5 and TRBJ1-6; maybe TRBD1 (6 bases). Per germline, CDR1 SGHKS and CDR2 YYEKEE (reference sequence). CDR3 length equals 15 residues. The V gene lost 0 bases and the J gene lost 7 bases, with 11 bases spanning the gap. Here the CDR3 DNA reads TGTGCCAGCAGCTTGGTTCAGGGGCGAAATTCACCCCTCCACTTT. This codes for CASSLVQGRNSPLHF.

This chain uses TRBV5-1 with TRBJ1-1; D not resolved. The CDR3 loop spans 15 amino acids. CDR1 is SGHRS, CDR2 YFSETQ, per germline. Trimming cost V 6 bases and J 0 bases, with 15 bases left between them. The chain's CDR3 is CASNLDWAMNTEAFF. CDR3 bases: TGCGCCAGCAACCTAGACTGGGCGATGAACACTGAAGCTTTCTTT.